Below, 32 T cell receptor beta chains from the same sample are listed, as sequenced in a study of blood T cell repertoires in COVID-19. Repertoires were generated with immunoSEQ multiplex PCR, while TCRdb's copy carries only in-frame clones and drops some. The table shows roughly 92,000 clones, with roughly 84% occurring only once. Sequenced: peripheral blood. Receptors originate from a woman older than 75 with acute or convalescent COVID-19.

The genes are TRBV5-4 and TRBJ2-1, with 9 bases aligning to TRBD2. The J segment lost 1 base and the V segment lost 4 bases, leaving 3 bases of the junction unmatched. CDR3 length: 15 amino acids. Germline CDR1 reads SGHNT; CDR2 reads YYREEE (reference sequence). The CDR3 is CASSQTSGSYNEQFF. CDR3 nucleotide sequence: TGTGCCAGCAGCCAGACTAGCGGTTCCTACAATGAGCAGTTCTTC.

The chain employs TRBV3-1 (or the pseudogene TRBV3-2) and TRBJ1-2; D not resolved. Germline lookup yields CDR1 LGHDT and CDR2 YNNKEL (reference sequence). Trimming removed 0 bases from V and 8 bases from J, with 7 bases in between. The CDR3 sequence is 12 residues long. The CDR3 region has the DNA TGTGCCAGCAGCCAAGAAGCTAGGGGCTACACCTTC. This sequence encodes CASSQEARGYTF.

This clone was counted only a few times. V and J are TRBV5-1 and TRBJ1-1; tentative D call: TRBD1 (5 bases). Germline-derived CDR1 and CDR2 are SGHRS and YFSETQ. The CDR3 contains 13 residues. Trimming stripped 2 bases from V and 4 bases from J, with 9 bases between. The DNA of the CDR3 is TGCGCCAGCAGCTTTGGGACTGGCACTGAAGCTTTCTTT. Translating gives CASSFGTGTEAFF.

The J gene is TRBJ2-1, the V gene TRBV3-1 (or the pseudogene TRBV3-2); no clear D gene. V shed 0 bases and J shed 7 bases, with 7 bases lying between them. The CDR3 has 13 amino acids. CDR1 LGHDT and CDR2 YNNKEL come from the germline V gene (reference sequence). The DNA of the CDR3 is TGTGCCAGCAGCCAAGATCTACGGAATGAGCAGTTCTTC. Protein sequence: CASSQDLRNEQFF.

The chain joins TRBV30 to TRBJ2-1, with D uncertain. The CDR3 is 12 amino acids. V lost 3 bases and J lost 6, with 9 bases in between. Germline loops: CDR1 GTSNPN, CDR2 SVGIG (reference sequence). DNA for the CDR3: TGTGCCTGGAGACCCAGCGCCAATGAGCAGTTCTTC. Protein: CAWRPSANEQFF.

V and J are TRBV7-3 and TRBJ2-3; possible D gene TRBD2, 6 bases. Trimming pared 5 bases from V and 1 base from J, leaving 16 bases between. The CDR3 sequence is 16 residues long. Germline loops: CDR1 SGHTA, CDR2 FQGTGA. CDR3 coding DNA: TGTGCCAGCAGCAAGGGACTGGGAGTCGGCACAGATACGCAGTATTTT. Amino acid sequence: CASSKGLGVGTDTQYF.

The rearrangement links TRBV6-5 to TRBJ1-1, with a weak D call TRBD1 (5 bases). Germline CDR1 reads MNHEY; CDR2 reads SVGAGI. The CDR3 is 11 residues long. Trimming cost V 10 bases and J 5 bases, with 11 bases left between them. The CDR3 spells CATHDRTEAFF. In DNA form, the CDR3 reads TGTGCCACACATGACAGAACTGAAGCTTTCTTT.

V and J are TRBV11-2 and TRBJ1-1; tentatively, D is TRBD1 (6 bases). V shed 2 bases and J shed 4 bases, with 26 bases lying between them. Germline CDR1 and CDR2: SGHAT and FQNNGV. The CDR3 extends over 19 amino acids. The CDR3 DNA is TGTGCCAGCAGCTTACGCCGTGGCGGGGGCGATGTTGGTGGCACTGAAGCTTTCTTT. It encodes CASSLRRGGGDVGGTEAFF.

This rearrangement joins TRBV27 to TRBJ2-5, with D tentatively TRBD1 (6 bases). Trimming took 6 bases from V and 5 from J, leaving 19 bases between them. This CDR3 has 15 amino acids. CDR1 and CDR2 (germline): MNHEY, SMNVEV (reference sequence). As DNA, the CDR3 is TGTGCCAGCAGGCGGACAGTGGGGGTAGGGGAGACCCAGTACTTC. This encodes CASRRTVGVGETQYF.

The V and J genes are TRBV5-1 and TRBJ2-1, with TRBD1 identical over 8 bases. The CDR3 is made up of 16 amino acids. Germline values: CDR1 SGHRS, CDR2 YFSETQ. Trimming took 5 bases from V and 6 from J; bases not matched to a gene: 13. CDR3 DNA sequence: TGCGCCAGCAGTTCCCCCGGGACAGGATTGGGCAATGAGCAGTTCTTC. As protein: CASSSPGTGLGNEQFF.

The chain joins TRBV4-3 to TRBJ1-3; TRBD1 matches 10 bases. Germline-derived CDR1 and CDR2 are LGHNA and YSLEER. The CDR3 runs 15 residues. The V gene end was trimmed by 6 bases and the J gene end by 3 bases; junction bases not matched to a gene: 5. CDR3 in amino acids: CASSTTGGFGNTIYF. CDR3 in DNA: TGCGCCAGCAGTACGACAGGGGGCTTTGGAAACACCATATATTTT.

The chain is built from TRBV6-6 and TRBJ1-5; 8 nucleotides match TRBD1. Germline CDR1 is MNHNY and CDR2 is SVGAGI (reference sequence). V was clipped by 5 bases and J by 1 base; unmatched bases: 13. The CDR3 is 18 amino acids. In DNA, the CDR3 is TGTGCCAGCAGTCCTCAGGACAGGGTCAGGGGGAGCAATCAGCCCCAGCATTTT. Amino acids: CASSPQDRVRGSNQPQHF.

The J gene is TRBJ1-5, the V gene TRBV2, with D possibly matching TRBD1 (6 bases). The CDR3 runs 13 residues. The V gene's germline CDR1 is SNHLY and CDR2 FYNNEI. V lost 9 bases, J lost 6 bases, and 15 bases lay in between. This CDR3 reads CASNRESRQPQHF. As DNA, the CDR3 is TGTGCCAGTAACAGGGAGTCGCGTCAGCCCCAGCATTTT.

The rearrangement uses TRBV27 and TRBJ1-2, with 10 nucleotides matching TRBD1. The CDR3 has 13 amino acids. CDR1 and CDR2 from the germline V gene are MNHEY and SMNVEV (reference sequence). J lost 6 bases, V lost 5 bases, and 3 bases had no gene match. CDR3 DNA sequence: TGTGCCAGCAGTAGACAGGGGGCACATGGCTACACCTTC. This encodes CASSRQGAHGYTF.

The chain has TRBV15 and TRBJ2-2, with D hard to call. The germline V gene encodes CDR1 LNHNV and CDR2 YYDKDF (reference sequence). This CDR3 contains 14 residues. The ends were cut back, 0 bases at V and 2 bases at J, with 4 bases in the middle. CDR3 in DNA: TGTGCCACCAGCAGAGATCATAACACCGGGGAGCTGTTTTTT. Protein: CATSRDHNTGELFF.

The chain couples TRBV4-2 to TRBJ1-1; tentative D call: TRBD1 (5 bases). V was pared by 4 bases and J by 3 bases, with 15 bases between. CDR3 length: 15 residues. The germline V gene has CDR1 LGHNA and CDR2 YNFKEQ. The CDR3: CASSLGQGTDTEAFF. CDR3 sequence (DNA): TGTGCCAGCAGCCTCGGGCAGGGTACGGACACTGAAGCTTTCTTT.

This clone was seen once. V gene TRBV18 combines with J gene TRBJ1-5; 8 nucleotides agree with TRBD1. In germline, CDR1 is KGHSH, CDR2 LQKENI. This CDR3 region has 14 residues. The ends lost 6 bases at V and 2 bases at J; junction bases unmatched: 3. The DNA of the CDR3 is TGTGCCAGCTCCCAGGGACAGGGCAATCAGCCCCAGCATTTT. Amino acid sequence: CASSQGQGNQPQHF.

The V and J genes are TRBV3-1 (or the pseudogene TRBV3-2) and TRBJ1-1; perhaps TRBD1 as D (5 bases). The CDR3 sequence is 15 residues long. The germline CDR1 and CDR2 sequences are LGHDT and YNNKEL (reference sequence). Trimming pared 4 bases from V and 1 base from J, leaving 13 bases between. For the CDR3, the DNA is TGTGCCAGCAGCCTTGGAGGGGTTACGAACACTGAAGCTTTCTTT. Translated, it gives CASSLGGVTNTEAFF.

The table lists this clone with a few counts. The V and J genes are TRBV19 and TRBJ2-1, with 9 nucleotides matching TRBD1. Germline-derived CDR1 and CDR2 are LNHDA and SQIVND (reference sequence). The CDR3 runs to 18 residues. J gave up 1 base and V 5 bases, and 12 bases lay outside the gene matches. In DNA, the CDR3 is TGTGCCAGTAGTCCCGGAACAGGGGGCGCGGTGTCCTACAATGAGCAGTTCTTC. Its translation is CASSPGTGGAVSYNEQFF.

The J gene is TRBJ1-1, the V gene TRBV20-1, with a possible D match to TRBD1 (6 bases). V was clipped by 3 bases and J by 8 bases, with 10 bases between them. This CDR3 contains 11 residues. Germline CDR1 and CDR2: DFQATT and SNEGSKA (reference sequence). CDR3 nucleotides: TGCAGTGCTAGGGGACAACAAGAAGCTTTCTTT. Translated: CSARGQQEAFF.

The chain uses TRBV4-3 and TRBJ1-6; 7 bases agree with TRBD1. Germline CDR1 reads LGHNA; CDR2 reads YSLEER. This CDR3 spans 16 amino acids. V trimming: 1 base; J trimming: 8 bases; junction bases outside the gene matches: 8. In nucleotides, the CDR3 is TGCGCCAGCAGCCAAGTCGGGGGACAGCCCTATTCACCCCTCCACTTT. Its protein product is CASSQVGGQPYSPLHF.

This sequence joins TRBV6-5 and TRBJ1-2, with 7 bases lining up with TRBD1. V was pared by 6 bases and J by 4 bases, with 5 bases of the junction left unmatched. Germline lookup yields CDR1 MNHEY and CDR2 SVGAGI. The CDR3 totals 13 residues. The CDR3 nucleotides read TGTGCCAGCAGAAAGGGGGCGGGCTATGGCTACACCTTC. This codes for CASRKGAGYGYTF.

V and J are TRBV6-5 and TRBJ2-7; 12 bases fit TRBD1. V was pared by 6 bases and J by 2 bases, with 5 bases of the junction left unmatched. This CDR3 spans 15 amino acids. CDR1 and CDR2 from the germline V gene are MNHEY and SVGAGI. The chain's CDR3 is CASRKGQGATYEQYF. The CDR3 bases are TGTGCCAGCAGGAAGGGACAGGGGGCTACCTACGAGCAGTACTTC.

V is TRBV16 and J is TRBJ2-7, with 9 bases aligning to TRBD1. Germline loops: CDR1 KGHSY, CDR2 FQNENV. J gave up 4 bases and V 5 bases, and 12 bases lay outside the gene matches. The CDR3 totals 16 residues. Here the CDR3 DNA reads TGTGCCAGCAGCTACCTCCCGGGACAGGGCCCATACGAGCAGTACTTC. The encoded protein is CASSYLPGQGPYEQYF.

J is TRBJ1-1 and V is TRBV18; D gene ambiguous. V was cut by 3 bases and J by 0 bases, with 14 bases left in between. Looked up from germline, CDR1 is KGHSH and CDR2 is LQKENI. CDR3 length: 16 residues. The CDR3 region has the DNA TGTGCCAGCTCACCTCAGAGGGCCGAGGTGAACACTGAAGCTTTCTTT. Residues: CASSPQRAEVNTEAFF.

A single count supports this clone. V and J are TRBV30 and TRBJ1-1; possible D gene TRBD1, 6 bases. This CDR3 contains 15 residues. CDR1 is GTSNPN and CDR2 is SVGIG in the germline V gene (reference sequence). The V end lost 6 bases, the J end lost 0 bases, and 17 bases lay between the germline ends. CDR3 nucleotides: TGTGCCTGTATGCAGGGGCCTCTCATGAACACTGAAGCTTTCTTT. This translates into CACMQGPLMNTEAFF.

This rearrangement joins TRBV2 to TRBJ1-1; D is ambiguous. This CDR3 comprises 12 residues. CDR1 and CDR2 (germline): SNHLY, FYNNEI. Between the trimmed V and J ends, which lost 3 bases and 3 bases, there was a span of 5 bases. The chain's CDR3 is CASSDGYTEAFF. The CDR3 DNA follows: TGTGCCAGCAGTGACGGTTACACTGAAGCTTTCTTT.

The chain employs TRBV7-8 and TRBJ1-2; D is undetermined. The V and J ends lost 1 base and 4 bases respectively, with 7 bases between them. CDR1 is SGHVS and CDR2 is FQNEAQ in the germline V gene. The CDR3 has 13 amino acids. The CDR3 coding sequence is TGTGCCAGCAGCTTAGACAGCCTCTATGGCTACACCTTC. This translates into CASSLDSLYGYTF.

The rearrangement uses TRBV6-1 and TRBJ1-3; D ambiguous. Germline assignment: CDR1 MNHNS and CDR2 SASEGT. CDR3 size: 15 residues. V was cut by 2 bases and J by 0 bases, with 8 bases left in between. The CDR3 DNA is TGTGCCAGCAGTGAAAACAGCTTCTCTGGAAACACCATATATTTT. Protein: CASSENSFSGNTIYF.

V is TRBV7-2 and J is TRBJ1-6; 10 positions agree with TRBD1. This CDR3 contains 15 residues. Germline V gene data show CDR1 as SGHTA and CDR2 as FQGNSA. The junction had 2 bases not matched to a gene; V was cut back by 1 base and J by 8 bases. This chain's CDR3 is CASSLVGQGDSPLHF. In nucleotides, the CDR3 is TGTGCCAGCAGCTTAGTAGGACAGGGGGATTCACCCCTCCACTTT. Variable domain in full (rest from reference TRBV7-2 and TRBJ1-6): GAGVSQSPSNKVTEKGKDVELRCDPISGHTALYWYRQSLGQGLEFLIYFQGNSAPDKSGLPSDRFSAERTGGSVSTLTIQRTQQEDSAVYLCASSLVGQGDSPLHFGNGTRLTVT.

The rearrangement joins TRBV5-6 to TRBJ1-4; TRBD1 agrees at 11 bases. The CDR3 loop spans 15 amino acids. Germline CDR1 SGHDT, CDR2 YYEEEE. Trimming removed 2 bases from V and 8 bases from J; junction bases left unmatched: 5. The CDR3 DNA sequence: TGTGCCAGCAGCTTATTTGGGACAGGGGGGGAAAAACTGTTTTTT. Translating it yields CASSLFGTGGEKLFF.

This clone has just a few counts. This chain uses TRBV5-4 with TRBJ2-1, with D possibly being TRBD2 (5 bases). Germline V lookup: CDR1 SGHNT, CDR2 YYREEE (reference sequence). The V end was cut by 5 bases, the J end by 9 bases, with 12 bases between. CDR3 length: 12 residues. CDR3 loop: CASSSTEGEQFF. The CDR3 region has the DNA TGTGCCAGCAGTTCTACTGAGGGTGAGCAGTTCTTC.